This paragraph reports one T cell receptor beta chain. A template switching step contributed a universal primer site, while unique molecular identifiers were present in the cDNA. TCRdb processed the 5' RACE reads anew with MiXCR; each CDR3 protein has one entry. The data contain approximately 1.8 million distinct CDR3 sequences, about 32% of them seen just once; the ten biggest clones take up 0.27%. This sample was taken from a study of identical twins. The sample was cord blood. The receptor was isolated from a newborn girl in good health.

The CDR3 region has the DNA TGTGCCAGCAGTTACCTCGGGACAGGGGGCAAGAACACTGAAGCTTTCTTT. This gives the protein CASSYLGTGGKNTEAFF. The genes are TRBV6-5 and TRBJ1-1; 12 bases match TRBD1. The CDR3 extends over 17 amino acids. From germline, CDR1 is MNHEY and CDR2 SVGAGI. The ends lost 2 bases at V and 1 base at J; junction bases unmatched: 5.